One TCR beta chain is described in this entry. The target antigen is unknown. Only in-frame clones appear in the TCRdb table, and some are missing; sequencing was by immunoSEQ multiplex PCR. The sample contains around 120,000 clones, 70% to 90% of which appear only once. This entry comes from a study of T cell responses to AZD1222 COVID-19 vaccine. Notes on the study in general: Repertoire collection took place solely once the T cell response had peaked. Epitopes outside B.1.351 and B.1.1.7 mutated regions reportedly drew nearly half of spike TCRs. CD4 TCRs associated with vaccination spanned spike, dominating at 160-218 and 743-854.

This CDR3 comprises 15 residues. Germline-derived CDR1 and CDR2 are KGHSH and LQKENI. The V gene lost 3 bases and the J gene lost 1 base, with 9 bases spanning the gap. The TCR originated in an adult in good health. The gene calls are TRBV18 and TRBJ2-2, with D possibly matching TRBD1 (6 bases). The sample in question was peripheral blood, obtained on day 0 of AZD1222 vaccination. In nucleotides, the CDR3 is TGTGCCAGCTCACCCACAGGGATGAACACCGGGGAGCTGTTTTTT. Its protein is CASSPTGMNTGELFF.